This TCR beta chain appears in the sequencing data of a study of T cell responses to AZD1222 COVID-19 vaccine. Looking at the study overall: Second-dose schedules of about 4 or about 12 weeks were combined. Study conclusions and caveats: Only a handful of AZD1222 recipients, more than 5 in all, had baseline seropositivity.

Trimming removed 4 bases from V and 5 bases from J, with 9 bases in between. The CDR3 length is 13 residues. The germline gives CDR1 MRHNA, CDR2 SNTAGT. Some clones are missing from TCRdb's copy, which holds only in-frame ones; the method was immunoSEQ multiplex PCR. This table holds tens of thousands of clones, approximately 91% found once. Notes on this clone: The antigen is not known.

The genes are TRBV6-4 and TRBJ1-5; D is unclear. Source: peripheral blood, taken on day 0 of AZD1222 vaccination. The sequence was obtained from an adult in good health. This CDR3 is CASSVVKDQPQHF. The CDR3 DNA is TGTGCCAGCAGTGTTGTAAAGGATCAGCCCCAGCATTTT.